These T cell receptor beta chains were read from a single sample in a study of T-cell reconstitution after alpha-beta-depleted transplantation in children. TCRdb used MiXCR to reprocess the PCR reads, holding one entry per CDR3 protein. The table shows 90,000 to 100,000 distinct CDR3 sequences, with about a quarter occurring only once. Sequencing was performed on PBMCs, taken before TCRalphabeta/CD19-depleted stem cell transplant. These receptors originate from a boy under 10 years old with acute lymphoblastic leukemia, due to receive a stem cell transplant. Both conserved end residues are part of each CDR3. The D gene is left open where the match is weak. A row's size may be missing; if present it is once, few, many or a size class.

TRBJ2-1	TRBD2	few	TRBV24-1	CATSDLTSGVSFNEQFF	TGTGCCACCAGTGACCTGACTAGCGGAGTTTCATTCAATGAGCAGTTCTTC
TRBJ2-3	TRBD2	many	TRBV6-1	CASSEETSGPDTQYF	TGTGCCAGCAGTGAAGAAACTAGCGGACCAGATACGCAGTATTTT
TRBJ2-1	TRBD2	-	TRBV4-3	CASSQDFKREGLNEQFF	TGCGCCAGCAGCCAAGATTTTAAGCGGGAGGGCCTTAATGAGCAGTTCTTC
TRBJ2-7	-	few	TRBV5-1	CASSTRSGLEQYF	TGCGCCAGCAGCACGCGGAGCGGACTCGAGCAGTACTTC
TRBJ2-3	TRBD2	once	TRBV9	CASSRGTSGLGTQYF	TGTGCCAGCAGCAGAGGGACTAGCGGGTTGGGTACGCAGTATTTT
TRBJ2-5	-	-	TRBV30	CAWSPRGRARETQYF	TGTGCCTGGAGCCCCCGGGGACGAGCCCGAGAGACCCAGTACTTC
TRBJ1-4	-	few	TRBV7-9	CASSLYIVDRSKEKLFF	TGTGCCAGCAGCTTATATATTGTGGACCGGAGTAAGGAAAAACTGTTTTTT
TRBJ2-1	-	-	TRBV20-1	CSARDPASEQFF	TGCAGTGCTAGAGATCCGGCGAGTGAGCAGTTCTTC
TRBJ2-1	TRBD2	few	TRBV7-2	CASSLVWGGAGEQFF	TGTGCCAGCAGCTTAGTCTGGGGAGGGGCGGGTGAGCAGTTCTTC
TRBJ1-1	-	few	TRBV29-1	CSATEGPTEAFF	TGCAGCGCAACCGAGGGGCCGACTGAAGCTTTCTTT
TRBJ1-5	-	-	TRBV24-1	CATSRDGRSEPQHF	TGTGCCACCAGCAGGGACGGGCGCTCTGAGCCCCAGCATTTT
TRBJ1-5	-	few	TRBV9	CASSTTGHSNQPQHF	TGTGCCAGCAGCACAACAGGACATAGCAATCAGCCCCAGCATTTT
TRBJ1-5	-	-	TRBV20-1	CSARDRVRGRGGNQPQHF	TGCAGTGCTAGAGACCGGGTCAGGGGCCGTGGGGGCAATCAGCCCCAGCATTTT
TRBJ2-7	-	-	TRBV2	CASSFGVDLGEQYF	TGTGCCAGCAGTTTTGGGGTGGATCTGGGGGAGCAGTACTTC
TRBJ1-1	-	-	TRBV27	CASSFYRVRLTEAFF	TGTGCCAGCAGTTTCTATCGCGTCCGTCTCACTGAAGCTTTCTTT
TRBJ2-7	-	-	TRBV30	CAWSRQAYEQYF	TGTGCCTGGAGCCGGCAGGCCTACGAGCAGTACTTC
TRBJ2-5	TRBD2	few	TRBV20-1	CSAGLAGGKTQYF	TGCAGTGCTGGACTAGCGGGCGGGAAGACCCAGTACTTC
TRBJ2-5	-	many	TRBV5-1	CASSLDETQYF	TGCGCCAGCAGCTTGGATGAGACCCAGTACTTC
TRBJ2-3	TRBD2	few	TRBV20-1	CSARDWTRASGGADTQYF	TGCAGTGCTAGAGACTGGACGCGGGCTAGCGGAGGGGCGGATACGCAGTATTTT
TRBJ2-2	TRBD1	-	TRBV7-7	CASSSGTGVWIGELFF	TGTGCCAGCAGCTCCGGGACAGGGGTATGGATCGGGGAGCTGTTTTTT
TRBJ2-1	-	-	TRBV25-1	CASSYGGAGNEQFF	TGTGCCAGCAGTTACGGTGGGGCCGGCAATGAGCAGTTCTTC
TRBJ2-1	TRBD2	-	TRBV6-6	CASSRAREDQFF	TGTGCCAGCAGTCGGGCGCGGGAGGATCAGTTCTTC
TRBJ2-1	TRBD2	-	TRBV28	CASFTGTSGVNEQFF	TGTGCCAGTTTCACCGGGACTAGCGGAGTCAATGAGCAGTTCTTC
TRBJ2-7	-	-	TRBV12-3/TRBV12-4	CASSRSGLPSYEQYF	TGTGCCAGCAGCCGGAGCGGGCTTCCGTCCTACGAGCAGTACTTC
TRBJ2-7	-	-	TRBV7-2	CASSPLKGYEQYF	TGTGCCAGCAGCCCCCTCAAGGGCTACGAGCAGTACTTC
TRBJ1-1	-	-	TRBV20-1	CSARDPGRKAFF	TGCAGTGCCAGAGATCCAGGCAGAAAAGCTTTCTTT
TRBJ2-2	TRBD1	few	TRBV27	CASSRTGSFWGELFF	TGTGCCAGCAGTCGGACAGGGAGCTTTTGGGGGGAGCTGTTTTTT